The present TCR beta chain was sequenced within a study of CD8 T cells in Susac syndrome. Reverse transcription used about 0.45 to 1 ug RNA and random hexamers. TCR beta CDR3 was amplified by immunoSEQ multiplex PCR. This amplification extended across 54 Vbeta and 13 Jbeta segments. MiXCR, run by TCRdb on the immunoSEQ multiplex PCR reads, gives a single entry per CDR3 protein. This sample has more than 100,000 distinct CDR3 sequences, with 90% to 95% found just once. Study-wide results and limits: As acknowledged by the study, its TCR sequencing and HLA analysis included a relatively small number of individuals.

On this clonotype itself: Its antigen is unknown.

The germline V gene encodes CDR1 LGHDT and CDR2 YNNKEL (reference sequence). The CDR3 totals 14 residues. Trimming pared 1 base from V and 10 bases from J, leaving 14 bases between. Sequencing of TCR beta, carried out with a high-throughput approach, was applied to CD8+ and CD4+ T cells from the blood. Through negative isolation, CD4+ and CD8+ T cells were obtained, while TEMRA cells were enriched using FACS. The TCR was taken from a human donor in good health. This chain links TRBV3-1 with TRBJ2-1; weak D call: TRBD2 (6 bases). Sequenced material: CD4+ T cells from PBMCs. The CDR3 loop is CASSQAPPGGEQFF. DNA of the CDR3: TGTGCCAGCAGCCAAGCCCCTCCTGGGGGGGAGCAGTTCTTC.